The TCR beta chain described here comes from a study of T cells in tuberculosis. Study-wide points: Smaller distances to GMM-specific TCRs suggested their expansion in active tuberculosis.

Germline CDR1 is KGHSH and CDR2 is LQKENI. Trimming stripped 4 bases from V and 0 bases from J, with 13 bases between. The CDR3 extends over 16 amino acids. TCRdb's copy holds only in-frame clones and misses some; the assay was immunoSEQ multiplex PCR. Here the sample spans tens of thousands of clones, nearly 95% being singletons. A note on this clone: Antigen: not known.

This chain uses TRBV18 with TRBJ1-3; D is perhaps TRBD1 (6 bases). The sample comprised PBMCs. The receptor comes from a donor under 30 with latent tuberculosis or without tuberculosis infection. The CDR3 nucleotides are TGTGCCAGCTCACGTGAACAGGGCGGCTCTGGAAACACCATATATTTT. Residues: CASSREQGGSGNTIYF.